One sample yielded the 15 T cell receptor beta chains listed below, sequenced in a study of T cell responses to AZD1222 COVID-19 vaccine. Assay: immunoSEQ multiplex PCR; the TCRdb copy retains only in-frame clones and omits some. This sample carries roughly 100,000 clones, 85% to 90% of them seen once, and the ten largest clones take around 5%. This specimen consisted of peripheral blood, obtained on day 0 of AZD1222 vaccination. These receptors were taken from an adult in good health.

This clone was counted only a few times. V and J are TRBV10-3 and TRBJ1-5; no clear D. Trimming stripped 8 bases from V and 1 base from J, with 9 bases between. The CDR3 spans 13 residues. Per germline, CDR1 ENHRY and CDR2 SYGVKD. CDR3 in DNA: TGTGCCATCCACGCCTCGAGCAATCAGCCCCAGCATTTT. Amino acids: CAIHASSNQPQHF.

This clone was found a few times. V is TRBV7-8 and J is TRBJ1-1; D not certain. The V gene's germline CDR1 is SGHVS and CDR2 FQNEAQ. The V end lost 5 bases, the J end lost 5 bases, and 6 bases lay between the germline ends. The CDR3 covers 11 residues. The CDR3 DNA follows: TGTGCCAGCAGCCATACGACTGAAGCTTTCTTT. Protein product: CASSHTTEAFF.

This chain connects TRBV19 to TRBJ1-4, with TRBD1 matching over 8 bases. From germline, CDR1 is LNHDA and CDR2 SQIVND (reference sequence). This CDR3 spans 14 amino acids. V dropped 5 bases and J dropped 8; count of bases not matched to a gene: 7. Here the CDR3 reads CASSHGQGGEKLFF. Here the CDR3 DNA reads TGTGCCAGTAGTCACGGACAGGGAGGGGAAAAACTGTTTTTT.

A word on this clone: This CDR3 is also generated by other DNA sequences in the sample. This chain joins TRBV19 and TRBJ2-7; 8 bases match TRBD2. The CDR3 is 14 residues long. Trimming took 6 bases from V and 3 from J; bases not matched to a gene: 7. CDR1 and CDR2 (germline): LNHDA, SQIVND (reference sequence). CDR3 nucleotide sequence: TGTGCCAGTAGGGTTTCAAGCGGGAGCTACGAGCAGTACTTC. It yields the protein CASRVSSGSYEQYF. Drawing the rest from reference TRBV19 and TRBJ2-7, the complete variable domain is DGGITQSPKYLFRKEGQNVTLSCEQNLNHDAMYWYRQDPGQGLRLIYYSQIVNDFQKGDIAEGYSVSREKKESFPLTVTSAQKNPTAFYLCASRVSSGSYEQYFGPGTRLTVT.

V gene TRBV6-5 combines with J gene TRBJ2-3; maybe TRBD2 (5 bases). V was trimmed by 0 bases and J by 0 bases, leaving 10 bases between them. The length of the CDR3 is 16 residues. CDR1 is MNHEY, CDR2 SVGAGI, per germline. CDR3 sequence reads: CASSYSWRASTDTQYF. The CDR3 bases are TGTGCCAGCAGTTACTCATGGCGGGCGAGCACAGATACGCAGTATTTT.

The chain combines TRBV19 with TRBJ2-7; D might be TRBD2 (6 bases). The germline V and J ends were trimmed by 1 base and 6 bases, with 13 bases remaining between them. The V gene's germline CDR1 is LNHDA and CDR2 SQIVND (reference sequence). CDR3 length equals 14 residues. CDR3 residues: CASSIVEGSSEQYF. CDR3 coding DNA: TGTGCCAGTAGTATAGTGGAGGGTTCTTCCGAGCAGTACTTC.

V usage is TRBV15 and J usage is TRBJ2-7; D not certain. The CDR3 has 14 amino acids. Germline V CDR1 and CDR2: LNHNV, YYDKDF (reference sequence). V lost 1 base, J lost 3 bases, and 10 bases lay in between. As DNA, the CDR3 is TGTGCCACCAGCAGAGTAGGCTCGAACTACGAGCAGTACTTC. Translating gives CATSRVGSNYEQYF. Full variable domain (rest looked up from reference TRBV15 and TRBJ2-7): DAMVIQNPRYQVTQFGKPVTLSCSQTLNHNVMYWYQQKSSQAPKLLFHYYDKDFNNEADTPDNFQSRRPNTSFCFLDIRSPGLGDTAMYLCATSRVGSNYEQYFGPGTRLTVT.

This sequence joins TRBV5-1 and TRBJ2-7, with 12 bases aligning to TRBD2. Per the germline V gene, CDR1 is SGHRS and CDR2 is YFSETQ. J was trimmed by 7 bases and V by 0 bases; bases with no gene match: 14. The CDR3 is made up of 18 amino acids. The CDR3 sequence is CASSLAWSSGRAVEEQYF. CDR3 nucleotide sequence: TGCGCCAGCAGCTTGGCATGGTCTAGCGGGAGGGCCGTAGAGGAGCAGTACTTC.

The chain has TRBV7-2 and TRBJ1-6, with a possible D match to TRBD1 (6 bases). Trimming took 1 base from V and 1 from J, leaving 17 bases between them. CDR1 is SGHTA and CDR2 is FQGNSA in the germline V gene. The CDR3 has 19 amino acids. Written as DNA, the CDR3 is TGTGCCAGCAGCTTAGTATCCGGGGGCATTAATTCCTATAATTCACCCCTCCACTTT. Its translation is CASSLVSGGINSYNSPLHF.

The genes are TRBV7-9 and TRBJ2-7, with TRBD1 identical over 9 bases. V was pared by 3 bases and J by 5 bases, with 8 bases of the junction left unmatched. CDR1 is SEHNR, CDR2 FQNEAQ, per germline (reference sequence). The CDR3 is 15 residues long. The CDR3 protein is CASSFLDRGDHEQYF. CDR3 coding DNA: TGTGCCAGCAGCTTCCTTGACAGGGGGGATCACGAGCAGTACTTC.

Concerning this clone itself: Other DNA variants within this sample encode the same CDR3. This chain connects TRBV7-2 to TRBJ2-7; tentative D call: TRBD2 (7 bases). CDR1 and CDR2 from the germline V gene are SGHTA and FQGNSA. The CDR3 contains 15 residues. Trimming took off 1 base at V and 3 bases at J, with 13 bases between the two ends. CDR3 sequence reads: CASSLEAGAYYEQYF. The CDR3 DNA follows: TGTGCCAGCAGCTTAGAGGCGGGGGCCTACTACGAGCAGTACTTC.

This chain links TRBV13 with TRBJ2-1; D not certain. This CDR3 is built from 17 residues. Trimming cost V 2 bases and J 1 base, with 15 bases left between them. Germline V gene lookup returns CDR1 PRHDT and CDR2 FYEKMQ (reference sequence). As DNA, the CDR3 is TGTGCCAGCAGCTTATGGTCTAGGTTAGGTTCCTACAATGAGCAGTTCTTC. It translates to CASSLWSRLGSYNEQFF.

This chain joins TRBV6-5 and TRBJ2-7, with 10 bases identical to TRBD1. From germline, CDR1 is MNHEY and CDR2 SVGAGI. With V trimmed by 0 bases and J by 3 bases, 2 bases remained unmatched. The CDR3 covers 15 residues. The CDR3 coding sequence is TGTGCCAGCAGTTACTCGGGGACAGGGGACTACGAGCAGTACTTC. Translated: CASSYSGTGDYEQYF.

The V gene is TRBV7-2, the J gene TRBJ2-5; no definite D call. The CDR3 is 15 residues long. V gave up 1 base and J gave up 2 bases, with 11 bases separating them. Germline CDR1 is SGHTA and CDR2 is FQGNSA. The CDR3 is CASSLGYGPQETQYF. The CDR3 nucleotides are TGTGCCAGCAGCTTAGGTTACGGGCCTCAAGAGACCCAGTACTTC.

V gene TRBV19 combines with J gene TRBJ2-7; D is perhaps TRBD2 (6 bases). CDR1 and CDR2 (germline): LNHDA, SQIVND (reference sequence). The CDR3 has 14 amino acids. The CDR3 region has the DNA TGTGCAACAAAGGACTACTCGAGCTCCTACGAGCAGTACTTC. This encodes CATKDYSSSYEQYF.